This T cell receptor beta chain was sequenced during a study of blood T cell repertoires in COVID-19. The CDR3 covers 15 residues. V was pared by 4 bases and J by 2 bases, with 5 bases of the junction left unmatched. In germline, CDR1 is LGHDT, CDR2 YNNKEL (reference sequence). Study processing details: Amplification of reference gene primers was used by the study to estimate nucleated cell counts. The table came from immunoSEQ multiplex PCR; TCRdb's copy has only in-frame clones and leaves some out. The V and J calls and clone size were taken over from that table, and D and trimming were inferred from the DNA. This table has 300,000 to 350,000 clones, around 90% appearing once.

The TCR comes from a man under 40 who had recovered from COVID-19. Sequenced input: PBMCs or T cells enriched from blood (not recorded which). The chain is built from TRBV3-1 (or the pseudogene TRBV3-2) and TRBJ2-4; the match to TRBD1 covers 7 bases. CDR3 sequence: CASSRQGGSKNIQYF. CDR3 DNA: TGTGCCAGCAGCCGACAGGGTGGGTCCAAAAACATTCAGTACTTC.